A selection of T cell receptor beta chains follows, all from one sample in a study of blood T cell repertoires in COVID-19. Profiling relied on immunoSEQ multiplex PCR, and the TCRdb table lists in-frame clones only, not all of them. The sample yields approximately 130,000 clones, around 80% seen once. The sequenced sample consisted of peripheral blood. These receptors all stem from an older man with active or convalescent COVID-19. Both conserved end residues are part of each CDR3. Fields, in order: D gene, V gene, J gene, clone size, CDR3 protein, CDR3 DNA. A D gene is named only where the DNA matches it firmly. Rows give clone size only sometimes, using once, few, many, or a class for an expanded clone.

D gene: .
V gene: TRBV21-1
J gene: TRBJ1-4
clone size: .
CDR3 protein: CASSDARQGGREKLFF
CDR3 DNA: TGTGCCAGCAGCGATGCAAGACAGGGGGGGAGGGAAAAACTGTTTTTT

D gene: TRBD1
V gene: TRBV20-1
J gene: TRBJ1-5
clone size: .
CDR3 protein: CSAVDRGPPHF
CDR3 DNA: TGCAGTGCGGTCGACAGGGGCCCCCCCCATTTT

D gene: TRBD1
V gene: TRBV29-1
J gene: TRBJ1-2
clone size: medium-sized
CDR3 protein: CSAVSGGDYGYTF
CDR3 DNA: TGCAGCGCAGTTTCAGGGGGCGACTATGGCTACACCTTC

D gene: .
V gene: TRBV25-1
J gene: TRBJ2-2
clone size: .
CDR3 protein: CASSRTTAGTGELFF
CDR3 DNA: TGTGCCAGCAGCCGAACGACAGCGGGCACCGGGGAGCTGTTTTTT

D gene: .
V gene: TRBV7-2
J gene: TRBJ1-4
clone size: .
CDR3 protein: CASSADRKEKLFF
CDR3 DNA: TGTGCCAGCAGCGCCGACAGGAAAGAAAAACTGTTTTTT

D gene: .
V gene: TRBV6-2/TRBV6-3
J gene: TRBJ1-2
clone size: .
CDR3 protein: CASSYSPEGDYGYTF
CDR3 DNA: TGTGCCAGCAGTTACTCCCCAGAAGGGGACTATGGCTACACCTTC

D gene: TRBD2
V gene: TRBV9
J gene: TRBJ2-1
clone size: .
CDR3 protein: CASRRGAGDNEQFF
CDR3 DNA: TGTGCCAGCAGGCGGGGGGCAGGGGACAATGAGCAGTTCTTC

D gene: .
V gene: TRBV6-5
J gene: TRBJ1-5
clone size: .
CDR3 protein: CASSPDRNSNQPQHF
CDR3 DNA: TGTGCCAGCAGTCCCGACAGAAATAGCAATCAGCCCCAGCATTTT

D gene: .
V gene: TRBV5-5
J gene: TRBJ2-5
clone size: .
CDR3 protein: CASSFGTLEGETQYF
CDR3 DNA: TGTGCCAGCAGCTTTGGGACACTCGAGGGAGAGACCCAGTACTTC

D gene: TRBD2
V gene: TRBV5-1
J gene: TRBJ2-2
clone size: .
CDR3 protein: CASSLWLAGGPGTGELFF
CDR3 DNA: TGCGCCAGCAGCTTGTGGCTAGCGGGGGGGCCAGGCACCGGGGAGCTGTTTTTT

D gene: .
V gene: TRBV19
J gene: TRBJ1-2
clone size: .
CDR3 protein: CASSKTSANYGYTF
CDR3 DNA: TGTGCCAGTAGTAAAACGTCAGCTAACTATGGCTACACCTTC

D gene: .
V gene: TRBV28
J gene: TRBJ2-2
clone size: .
CDR3 protein: CASSLLAGYTGELFF
CDR3 DNA: TGTGCCAGCAGTTTATTGGCAGGGTACACCGGGGAGCTGTTTTTT

D gene: .
V gene: TRBV6-5
J gene: TRBJ2-3
clone size: .
CDR3 protein: CASSPGDTQYF
CDR3 DNA: TGTGCCAGCAGCCCCGGGGATACGCAGTATTTT

D gene: TRBD2
V gene: TRBV19
J gene: TRBJ2-7
clone size: .
CDR3 protein: CASSIDWTSREQYF
CDR3 DNA: TGTGCCAGTAGTATAGATTGGACTAGCAGAGAGCAGTACTTC

D gene: .
V gene: TRBV5-6
J gene: TRBJ2-5
clone size: few
CDR3 protein: CASSSQASQETQYF
CDR3 DNA: TGTGCCAGCAGCTCACAGGCATCGCAAGAGACCCAGTACTTC

D gene: TRBD1
V gene: TRBV9
J gene: TRBJ1-2
clone size: .
CDR3 protein: CASSALRDRGTYGYTF
CDR3 DNA: TGTGCCAGCAGCGCTCTCCGGGACAGGGGAACCTATGGCTACACCTTC

D gene: TRBD1
V gene: TRBV27
J gene: TRBJ2-7
clone size: .
CDR3 protein: CASSLAGWTGGPYEQYF
CDR3 DNA: TGTGCCAGCAGTTTAGCTGGATGGACAGGGGGTCCCTACGAGCAGTACTTC

D gene: .
V gene: TRBV21-1
J gene: TRBJ1-6
clone size: .
CDR3 protein: CASSEPGQGSSPLHF
CDR3 DNA: TGTGCCAGCAGCGAACCGGGACAGGGGAGTTCACCCCTCCACTTT

D gene: .
V gene: TRBV5-1
J gene: TRBJ1-3
clone size: .
CDR3 protein: CASSLGTGPGNTIYF
CDR3 DNA: TGCGCCAGCAGCTTGGGCACAGGGCCTGGAAACACCATATATTTT

D gene: .
V gene: TRBV3-1/TRBV3-2
J gene: TRBJ1-6
clone size: .
CDR3 protein: CASSHPQYNSPLHF
CDR3 DNA: TGTGCCAGCAGCCACCCACAGTATAATTCACCCCTCCACTTT

D gene: TRBD1
V gene: TRBV28
J gene: TRBJ1-6
clone size: .
CDR3 protein: CASRGPTMTGKNSPLHF
CDR3 DNA: TGTGCCAGCAGGGGACCGACCATGACAGGGAAGAATTCACCCCTCCACTTT

D gene: TRBD1
V gene: TRBV11-2
J gene: TRBJ2-7
clone size: .
CDR3 protein: CASSSRQGSYEQYF
CDR3 DNA: TGTGCCAGCAGCTCGCGACAGGGCTCCTACGAGCAGTACTTC

D gene: .
V gene: TRBV9
J gene: TRBJ1-1
clone size: few
CDR3 protein: CASSALKNTEAFF
CDR3 DNA: TGTGCCAGCAGCGCTCTAAAGAACACTGAAGCTTTCTTT

D gene: .
V gene: TRBV7-9
J gene: TRBJ1-5
clone size: .
CDR3 protein: CASSLQGDQPQHF
CDR3 DNA: TGTGCCAGCAGCTTGCAAGGAGATCAGCCCCAGCATTTT

D gene: TRBD1
V gene: TRBV6-5
J gene: TRBJ2-2
clone size: .
CDR3 protein: CASSPTGGSGELFF
CDR3 DNA: TGTGCCAGCAGCCCGACAGGGGGGTCCGGGGAGCTGTTTTTT

D gene: TRBD1
V gene: TRBV19
J gene: TRBJ2-2
clone size: .
CDR3 protein: CASSKLGQTTGELFF
CDR3 DNA: TGTGCCAGTAGCAAGCTGGGACAGACCACCGGGGAGCTGTTTTTT

D gene: .
V gene: TRBV7-3
J gene: TRBJ1-2
clone size: .
CDR3 protein: CASSLGGAGGYTF
CDR3 DNA: TGTGCCAGCAGCTTGGGCGGCGCGGGTGGCTACACCTTC

D gene: TRBD1
V gene: TRBV6-5
J gene: TRBJ1-5
clone size: .
CDR3 protein: CASKEDRDNQPQHF
CDR3 DNA: TGTGCCAGCAAGGAGGACAGGGACAATCAGCCCCAGCATTTT

D gene: TRBD2
V gene: TRBV28
J gene: TRBJ2-2
clone size: .
CDR3 protein: CANLGLAMELFF
CDR3 DNA: TGTGCCAACCTCGGACTAGCGATGGAGCTGTTTTTT

D gene: .
V gene: TRBV12-3/TRBV12-4
J gene: TRBJ1-2
clone size: few
CDR3 protein: CATSQFLGYTF
CDR3 DNA: TGTGCCACTTCACAGTTTCTGGGCTACACCTTC

D gene: .
V gene: TRBV3-1/TRBV3-2
J gene: TRBJ2-6
clone size: .
CDR3 protein: CASSPIPGLGSAGANVLTF
CDR3 DNA: TGTGCCAGCAGCCCTATTCCAGGTCTTGGTTCTGCTGGGGCCAACGTCCTGACTTTC

D gene: TRBD1
V gene: TRBV18
J gene: TRBJ1-5
clone size: .
CDR3 protein: CASSPSSGTGGLPQHF
CDR3 DNA: TGTGCCAGCTCACCATCCAGCGGGACAGGGGGCCTGCCCCAGCATTTT

D gene: TRBD1
V gene: TRBV5-1
J gene: TRBJ1-2
clone size: .
CDR3 protein: CASSIGQGINGYTF
CDR3 DNA: TGCGCCAGCAGCATTGGACAGGGGATTAATGGCTACACCTTC

D gene: .
V gene: TRBV2
J gene: TRBJ2-1
clone size: .
CDR3 protein: CASSQDNYPNEQFF
CDR3 DNA: TGTGCCAGCAGTCAGGACAATTATCCCAATGAGCAGTTCTTC

D gene: TRBD1
V gene: TRBV7-2
J gene: TRBJ1-1
clone size: few
CDR3 protein: CASSLRGGTGALNTEAFF
CDR3 DNA: TGTGCCAGCAGCCTAAGGGGGGGGACAGGGGCCCTCAACACTGAAGCTTTCTTT

D gene: .
V gene: TRBV29-1
J gene: TRBJ1-1
clone size: .
CDR3 protein: CSVERTLTGPTEAFF
CDR3 DNA: TGCAGCGTTGAAAGGACCCTAACAGGGCCCACTGAAGCTTTCTTT

D gene: TRBD1
V gene: TRBV5-3
J gene: TRBJ2-2
clone size: .
CDR3 protein: CARSLNRGTGELFF
CDR3 DNA: TGTGCCAGAAGCTTAAACAGGGGCACCGGGGAGCTGTTTTTT

D gene: .
V gene: TRBV7-3
J gene: TRBJ2-1
clone size: .
CDR3 protein: CASSFGDYNEQFF
CDR3 DNA: TGTGCCAGCAGCTTCGGAGATTACAATGAGCAGTTCTTC

D gene: .
V gene: TRBV5-4
J gene: TRBJ1-2
clone size: .
CDR3 protein: CASSSDGRFYGYTF
CDR3 DNA: TGTGCCAGCAGCTCGGATGGGCGCTTCTATGGCTACACCTTC

D gene: .
V gene: TRBV9
J gene: TRBJ2-3
clone size: .
CDR3 protein: CASGGTFSDTQYF
CDR3 DNA: TGTGCCAGCGGGGGGACGTTTTCAGATACGCAGTATTTT

D gene: .
V gene: TRBV18
J gene: TRBJ1-5
clone size: once
CDR3 protein: CASSSLRTANHQPQHF
CDR3 DNA: TGTGCCAGCTCCTCTCTTAGGACAGCGAACCATCAGCCCCAGCATTTT

D gene: TRBD1
V gene: TRBV6-5
J gene: TRBJ1-5
clone size: .
CDR3 protein: CASSYRRGTGNQPQHF
CDR3 DNA: TGTGCCAGCAGTTACCGTCGGGGGACAGGGAATCAGCCCCAGCATTTT

D gene: .
V gene: TRBV19
J gene: TRBJ2-5
clone size: .
CDR3 protein: CASSIPLTRGTQETQYF
CDR3 DNA: TGTGCCAGTAGTATTCCCCTCACAAGGGGGACACAAGAGACCCAGTACTTC

D gene: .
V gene: TRBV7-3
J gene: TRBJ2-3
clone size: few
CDR3 protein: CASSPTGNTDTQYF
CDR3 DNA: TGTGCCAGCAGCCCCACGGGAAACACAGATACGCAGTATTTT

D gene: TRBD1
V gene: TRBV27
J gene: TRBJ1-1
clone size: .
CDR3 protein: CASSFGRGRSTEAFF
CDR3 DNA: TGTGCCAGCAGTTTCGGTAGGGGGCGAAGCACTGAAGCTTTCTTT

D gene: .
V gene: TRBV29-1
J gene: TRBJ1-2
clone size: .
CDR3 protein: CSVEQGRFDGYTF
CDR3 DNA: TGCAGCGTTGAACAAGGCAGGTTCGATGGCTACACCTTC

D gene: TRBD1
V gene: TRBV5-1
J gene: TRBJ1-2
clone size: .
CDR3 protein: CASSPQGTDYGYTF
CDR3 DNA: TGCGCCAGCAGCCCCCAGGGGACAGATTATGGCTACACCTTC

D gene: .
V gene: TRBV14
J gene: TRBJ1-4
clone size: once
CDR3 protein: CASSPSWEKLFF
CDR3 DNA: TGTGCCAGCAGCCCGAGTTGGGAAAAACTGTTTTTT

D gene: .
V gene: TRBV9
J gene: TRBJ1-2
clone size: .
CDR3 protein: CASSVGTSAHGYTF
CDR3 DNA: TGTGCCAGCAGCGTAGGCACCAGCGCACATGGCTACACCTTC

D gene: .
V gene: TRBV7-9
J gene: TRBJ2-3
clone size: .
CDR3 protein: CASSLGQGYYTQYF
CDR3 DNA: TGTGCCAGCAGCTTAGGGCAGGGTTACTATACGCAGTATTTT

D gene: .
V gene: TRBV6-5
J gene: TRBJ2-7
clone size: once
CDR3 protein: CASSYMGGSYEQYF
CDR3 DNA: TGTGCCAGCAGTTATATGGGGGGATCCTACGAGCAGTACTTC

D gene: TRBD2
V gene: TRBV7-8
J gene: TRBJ2-5
clone size: .
CDR3 protein: CASSLRVTGLAGEETQYF
CDR3 DNA: TGTGCCAGCAGCTTGAGGGTCACGGGGCTAGCGGGGGAAGAGACCCAGTACTTC

D gene: .
V gene: TRBV9
J gene: TRBJ1-2
clone size: .
CDR3 protein: CASSATGFGYTF
CDR3 DNA: TGTGCCAGCAGCGCTACAGGGTTTGGCTACACCTTC

D gene: .
V gene: TRBV6-5
J gene: TRBJ1-2
clone size: .
CDR3 protein: CASTVHGALYGYTF
CDR3 DNA: TGTGCCAGCACTGTCCATGGGGCCCTCTATGGCTACACCTTC

D gene: .
V gene: TRBV18
J gene: TRBJ2-4
clone size: .
CDR3 protein: CASSGLPEGAKNIQYF
CDR3 DNA: TGTGCCAGCTCAGGACTACCCGAGGGGGCCAAAAACATTCAGTACTTC